This is a list of T cell receptor beta chains from one sample in a study of identical twins. TCRdb reanalysed the 5' RACE reads using MiXCR and keeps one entry per CDR3 protein. The profile shows about 200,000 distinct CDR3 sequences, around a tenth of them singletons. The sequenced sample consisted of memory (CD45RO+) T cells sorted from blood. All receptors come from a woman between 18 and 29 years old in good health. Each CDR3 is given with its conserved first and last residue. D genes are given only for firm matches. The size field is filled for only some rows; it gives once, few, many or a size class.

TRBV10-3	many	NA	TRBJ2-5	CAISGQNQETQYF	TGTGCCATCAGTGGACAGAATCAAGAGACCCAGTACTTC
TRBV29-1	many	NA	TRBJ2-1	CSVVRAEARSYNEQFF	TGCAGCGTTGTACGGGCAGAGGCTCGCTCCTACAATGAGCAGTTCTTC
TRBV19	few	TRBD2	TRBJ2-7	CASSIGAGESYEQYF	TGTGCCAGTAGTATAGGTGCGGGAGAGTCCTACGAGCAGTACTTC
TRBV6-1	NA	TRBD1	TRBJ1-2	CASSRDRGSLFRGYTF	TGTGCCAGCAGTAGGGACAGGGGTTCCCTATTCAGAGGCTACACCTTC
TRBV6-1	few	TRBD2	TRBJ2-5	CASSLGTSGSKTQYF	TGTGCCAGCAGTCTAGGGACTAGCGGGAGTAAGACCCAGTACTTC
TRBV20-1	NA	TRBD2	TRBJ2-7	CSARDWTSGNYEQYF	TGCAGTGCTAGAGACTGGACTAGCGGGAACTACGAGCAGTACTTC
TRBV21-1	few	NA	TRBJ2-1	CASSLKVVADYNEQFF	TGTGCCAGCAGCCTGAAGGTGGTAGCGGACTACAATGAGCAGTTCTTC
TRBV20-1	many	NA	TRBJ2-7	CSARGIGQGIPEQYF	TGCAGTGCTAGGGGGATCGGGCAGGGAATACCCGAGCAGTACTTC
TRBV6-6	many	TRBD2	TRBJ2-7	CASSPLGAGVQYF	TGTGCCAGCAGTCCCCTTGGAGCGGGAGTGCAGTACTTC
TRBV12-3/TRBV12-4	few	TRBD1	TRBJ2-7	CASIGTGSYEQYF	TGTGCCAGCATCGGGACAGGGAGCTACGAGCAGTACTTC
TRBV7-6	few	NA	TRBJ2-1	CASSQNVRNEQFF	TGTGCCAGCAGCCAGAACGTCCGGAATGAGCAGTTCTTC
TRBV5-1	NA	TRBD2	TRBJ2-7	CASSRTQRGAREQYF	TGCGCCAGCAGCCGTACTCAGCGGGGGGCTAGGGAGCAGTACTTC
TRBV12-5	NA	NA	TRBJ2-7	CASGQEAGYEQYF	TGTGCTAGTGGCCAGGAGGCCGGTTACGAGCAGTACTTC
TRBV3-1	many	NA	TRBJ1-6	CASSQVTGPLHF	TGTGCCAGCAGCCAAGTGACCGGACCCCTCCACTTT
TRBV12-3/TRBV12-4	once	NA	TRBJ2-1	CASRTDTHNEQFF	TGTGCCAGCAGGACCGACACCCACAATGAGCAGTTCTTC
TRBV7-2	few	NA	TRBJ2-1	CASSLFRGSSYNEQFF	TGTGCCAGCAGCTTATTCCGCGGGTCGTCCTACAATGAGCAGTTCTTC
TRBV7-2	NA	NA	TRBJ2-5	CASSLVSQETQYF	TGTGCCAGCAGCTTAGTCAGCCAAGAGACCCAGTACTTC
TRBV5-8	few	TRBD2	TRBJ2-7	CASSSRLAVHEQYF	TGTGCCAGCAGCTCCCGACTAGCAGTCCACGAGCAGTACTTC
TRBV20-1	NA	TRBD2	TRBJ2-1	CSATAGLAGNEQFF	TGCAGTGCCACCGCGGGACTAGCGGGGAATGAGCAGTTCTTC
TRBV13	NA	NA	TRBJ2-7	CASSLPLFGEQYF	TGTGCCAGCAGCTTACCCCTCTTTGGGGAGCAGTACTTC
TRBV28	few	TRBD2	TRBJ2-1	CASSFLAGGLGSQFF	TGTGCCAGCAGTTTTCTAGCGGGGGGCCTAGGGTCACAGTTCTTC
TRBV20-1	NA	TRBD1	TRBJ2-1	CSARRTGVGNEQFF	TGCAGTGCTAGGAGGACAGGGGTGGGGAATGAGCAGTTCTTC
TRBV10-1	few	NA	TRBJ2-2	CASRLGENTGELFF	TGCGCCAGCAGGCTGGGGGAGAACACCGGGGAGCTGTTTTTT
TRBV27	NA	TRBD1	TRBJ1-2	CASSLRRQGLSSGYTF	TGTGCCAGCAGTTTACGAAGACAGGGACTAAGCTCTGGCTACACCTTC
TRBV9	NA	NA	TRBJ2-1	CASSANPTGYYEQFF	TGTGCCAGCAGCGCAAACCCTACGGGTTACTATGAGCAGTTCTTC
TRBV6-1	few	NA	TRBJ2-5	CASSASAAKTQYF	TGTGCCAGCAGTGCGAGCGCCGCGAAGACCCAGTACTTC
TRBV2	few	NA	TRBJ1-1	CASSDAGRNTEAFF	TGTGCCAGCAGTGACGCGGGAAGGAACACTGAAGCTTTCTTT
TRBV11-2	NA	NA	TRBJ2-2	CASSFQPNTGELFF	TGTGCCAGCAGCTTTCAACCTAACACCGGGGAGCTGTTTTTT
TRBV6-1	many	TRBD2	TRBJ2-1	CASSISSGGGSDEQFF	TGTGCCAGCAGCATATCTAGCGGGGGAGGGTCCGATGAGCAGTTCTTC
TRBV20-1	many	TRBD1	TRBJ2-2	CSARDLGQGENTGELFF	TGCAGTGCTAGAGATCTGGGGCAGGGGGAGAACACCGGGGAGCTGTTTTTT
TRBV7-9	few	NA	TRBJ1-2	CASSTSGATFYGYTF	TGTGCCAGCAGCACCAGTGGGGCTACGTTCTATGGCTACACCTTC
TRBV20-1	NA	NA	TRBJ1-3	CSAGMGGLSGNTIYF	TGCAGTGCTGGCATGGGGGGGCTCTCTGGAAACACCATATATTTT
TRBV19	NA	TRBD2	TRBJ2-1	CASSIVGVAGAVEQFF	TGTGCCAGTAGTATTGTAGGAGTAGCGGGAGCAGTTGAGCAGTTCTTC
TRBV29-1	few	NA	TRBJ1-4	CSVLPTGQGEKLFF	TGCAGCGTCCTACCGACAGGCCAGGGTGAAAAACTGTTTTTT
TRBV6-1	NA	NA	TRBJ2-7	CASSPQPQGPYEQYF	TGTGCCAGCAGCCCCCAGCCCCAGGGGCCCTACGAGCAGTACTTC
TRBV4-1	NA	NA	TRBJ2-5	CASSQDLRGGETQYF	TGCGCCAGCAGCCAAGATCTGCGGGGTGGAGAGACCCAGTACTTC
TRBV3-1	few	NA	TRBJ2-2	CASSQDGNTGELFF	TGTGCCAGCAGCCAAGACGGAAACACCGGGGAGCTGTTTTTT
TRBV20-1	NA	TRBD2	TRBJ2-3	CTGNRGGTDTQYF	TGCACCGGAAATCGGGGGGGCACAGATACGCAGTATTTT
TRBV6-5	NA	NA	TRBJ2-7	CASSYSGRGYEQYF	TGTGCCAGCAGTTACTCAGGCAGGGGCTACGAGCAGTACTTC
TRBV11-2	few	NA	TRBJ2-7	CASIAAGTPQVSPLYEQYF	TGTGCCAGTATAGCTGCCGGGACACCTCAGGTGTCCCCCCTTTACGAGCAGTACTTC
TRBV12-3/TRBV12-4	NA	NA	TRBJ1-5	CASLGRGRNQPQHF	TGTGCCAGCTTGGGGCGGGGACGCAATCAGCCCCAGCATTTT
TRBV20-1	many	TRBD2	TRBJ2-3	CSARDRRLAGTDTQYF	TGCAGTGCTAGGGATCGCCGGCTAGCGGGAACGGATACGCAGTATTTT
TRBV11-2	few	NA	TRBJ2-1	CASSFGIGAAYSYNEQFF	TGTGCCAGCAGCTTTGGGATCGGGGCAGCCTACTCCTACAATGAGCAGTTCTTC
TRBV24-1	NA	NA	TRBJ2-1	CATSDEKYNEQFF	TGTGCCACCAGTGACGAGAAATACAATGAGCAGTTCTTC
TRBV29-1	NA	NA	TRBJ1-2	CSVWSGGYTF	TGCAGCGTTTGGTCGGGTGGCTACACCTTC
TRBV9	few	TRBD1	TRBJ2-5	CASSVGQASETQYF	TGTGCCAGCAGCGTCGGACAGGCGTCAGAGACCCAGTACTTC
TRBV5-1	many	NA	TRBJ2-3	CASSFGGGTDTQYF	TGCGCCAGCAGCTTCGGGGGCGGCACAGATACGCAGTATTTT
TRBV11-2	few	NA	TRBJ2-1	CASTAAPKRNEQFF	TGTGCCAGCACCGCTGCCCCCAAGCGGAATGAGCAGTTCTTC
TRBV6-2/TRBV6-3	NA	TRBD2	TRBJ2-1	CASTDPPGGRNNEQFF	TGTGCCAGCACCGACCCCCCAGGCGGGAGGAACAATGAGCAGTTCTTC
TRBV20-1	few	NA	TRBJ2-3	CSAQDRGVAYTDTQYF	TGCAGTGCGCAGGATAGGGGCGTCGCTTACACAGATACGCAGTATTTT
TRBV11-3	NA	TRBD2	TRBJ2-7	CASSPPGSGGGYEQYF	TGTGCCAGCAGCCCGCCGGGTAGCGGGGGGGGCTACGAGCAGTACTTC
TRBV20-1	few	TRBD2	TRBJ2-3	CSAALAGGSDTQYF	TGCAGTGCTGCCTTGGCGGGAGGTTCAGATACGCAGTATTTT
TRBV20-1	few	TRBD2	TRBJ2-5	CSARAGGWETQYF	TGCAGTGCGAGAGCGGGAGGGTGGGAGACCCAGTACTTC